This TCR beta chain appears in the sequencing data of a study of shared clonotypes between healthy human individuals (dated by TCRdb to the early 2020s). Regarding the study in general: A couple of women and a few men aged 18 to 49 years were included in the cohort. Per donor, three plates each were used for CD4 naive and CD4 memory, two for CD8 naive, and one for CD8 memory. Blood TCR repertoires of a handful of healthy adults were deeply sequenced to estimate repertoire size and the extent of clonotype sharing between individuals. Libraries were prepared and TCR repertoires were sequenced by different laboratories using diverse techniques, in order to increase sequencing depth and limit assay-specific biases. Per donor, leukapheresis produced somewhere between about 0.85 and 8.9 billion PBMCs.

V and J are truncated by 8 bases and 6 bases respectively, leaving an intervening sequence of 19 bases. CDR1 and CDR2, looked up from the germline V gene, are SQVTM and ANQGSEA. The cysteine opens and the phenylalanine closes a CDR3 of 13 amino acids. Here the CDR3 DNA is all that survives: 39 bases in frame from base 1. The donors were healthy, HIV-negative adults who had no recently reported acute infections or vaccinations. Only Caucasian adults living in Nashville, Tennessee, USA were represented among the donors. Magnetic negative selection was used to enrich CD4+ T cells, after which naive cells were positively selected on CD45RA and the negative fraction became the memory subset. After blood collection by leukapheresis, PBMCs were isolated using Ficoll-Histopaque density gradient centrifugation and then cryopreserved in the vapor phase of liquid nitrogen. Purity and quantity of every magnetically sorted T cell population were checked by analytical flow cytometry. Genomic DNA was isolated from each sorted fraction and quantified by UV absorbance on a Nanodrop 2000c.

Findings and caveats that apply to the study as a whole: Clonotypes shared by all four sorted-subset donors showed higher generation probabilities than non-shared clonotypes. Because the study included only a small number of donors, the genetic and exposure-history diversity represented was limited. Sampling was restricted to blood, and TCR repertoires in tissues likely differ from the TCR repertoires found in blood. Pairwise subsampling indicated that sequencing depth was expected to affect the degree of clonotype sharing among donors. Estimated clonotype richness was generally larger for naive than for memory subsets. Across a handful of donors, about 5.2% of naive CD4, roughly 3.5% of naive CD8, 2.3% of memory CD4, and about 0.4% of memory CD8 clonotypes were shared. Even with the large sequencing depth, rarefaction of the sorted-subset datasets indicated that sequencing was incomplete.

Using the deep immunoSEQ assay, TCR CDR3 regions were amplified from genomic DNA by multiplex PCR. Extracted genomic DNA from each cell subset was spread evenly across all wells of several immunoSEQ 96-well plates, with each plate serving as a replicate. Each replicate PCR for sorted subsets received about 210 ng genomic DNA, equal to about 29,000 T cell genomes. Purified libraries were quantified with a Qubit 3.0 fluorometer, sized on a Bioanalyzer 2100, and re-quantified with the KAPA Library Quantification kit. A separate single-read 150-cycle Illumina NextSeq 550 flow cell was used to sequence each immunoSEQ 96-well plate. From the authors' description of their analysis: Because the immunoSEQ output held only junctional sequences and lacked quality scores, the filtering could not match the filtering applied to full-length reads. Sequences were annotated with PyIR, a Python wrapper for IgBLAST v1.9, using IMGT germline references to assign V/J genes and CDR3. Reads were removed for weak V/J assignments (E-value above 1e-6), missing CDR3, stop codons, out-of-frame junctions, or ambiguous translated residues. V3J clonotypes were defined as sequences sharing the same inferred V gene, J gene, and CDR3 amino acid sequence. The percentage overlap between two repertoires was calculated by dividing the number of shared unique clonotypes by the size of the smaller repertoire. Richness of each repertoire was evaluated using RTK rarefaction, the Chao1 estimator, and Recon v2.1 estimates of unobserved clonotypes. For all TCRbeta clonotypes obtained by the gDNA method from a handful of donors, generation probabilities were computed with OLGA. TCRdb re-hosts the immuneACCESS table, in-frame sequences only. Its copies lack some clones; in the studies checked, an unresolved V gene accounts for under half of them, and the cause for the rest is not known. V and J calls and clone size come straight from that table; D and trimming were deduced from the DNA. This sample is represented by roughly 640,000 clones; 74% of them were singletons. The top ten clones comprise about 1.8% of the sample.

The count of this clone is one. Its recognized antigen is unknown. No quality values exist for individual bases; no much larger clone is one base distant. The origin of this receptor is a woman aged 25 to 45 in good health. The sequenced sample consisted of memory CD4+ T cells sorted from blood. What this sample's cell subset or site label stands for: CD45RA-negative fraction. Recombination joined TRBV29-1 with TRBJ1-1; TRBD1 is a weak D gene call, 6 bases matching. The CDR3 corresponds to CSLRRGGKAEAFF. At the DNA level, the sequence is TGCAGCTTAAGGAGGGGGGGTAAAGCTGAAGCTTTCTTT. With all but the CDR3 taken from the reference TRBV29-1 and TRBJ1-1 genes, the full variable domain is: SAVISQKPSRDICQRGTSLTIQCQVDSQVTMMFWYRQQPGQSLTLIATANQGSEATYESGFVIDKFPISRPNLTFSTLTVSNMSPEDSSIYLCSLRRGGKAEAFFGQGTRLTVV.